The 8 T cell receptor beta chains reported below all come from one sample, sequenced in a study of shared clonotypes between healthy human individuals. Measured with immunoSEQ multiplex PCR; TCRdb has only the in-frame clones, and not every one. The sample records over a million clones, roughly 96% being singletons. The sequenced sample consisted of naive CD4+ T cells sorted from blood. The subset is: CD45RA+ positively selected. The receptors come from a man under 40 in good health.

The genes are TRBV12-5 and TRBJ2-1; no reliable D call. From germline, CDR1 is LGHNT and CDR2 FRNRAP. CDR3 length: 11 residues. The ends were cut back, 6 bases at V and 9 bases at J, with 9 bases in the middle. CDR3 region: CASGRLSEQFF. The DNA of the CDR3 is TGTGCTAGTGGGCGCCTAAGTGAGCAGTTCTTC.

The chain carries TRBV19 and TRBJ1-1; 9 bases are shared with TRBD1. This CDR3 has 13 residues. Trimming removed 7 bases from V and 8 bases from J; junction bases left unmatched: 8. Germline-derived CDR1 and CDR2 are LNHDA and SQIVND (reference sequence). The CDR3 region is CASTGTGTHEAFF. For the CDR3, the DNA is TGTGCCAGTACCGGGACAGGGACCCACGAAGCTTTCTTT. The entire variable domain, with the rest obtained from reference TRBV19 and TRBJ1-1, is as follows: DGGITQSPKYLFRKEGQNVTLSCEQNLNHDAMYWYRQDPGQGLRLIYYSQIVNDFQKGDIAEGYSVSREKKESFPLTVTSAQKNPTAFYLCASTGTGTHEAFFGQGTRLTVV.

This chain joins TRBV25-1 and TRBJ2-2; 7 nucleotides align to TRBD1. J gave up 4 bases and V 6 bases, and 8 bases lay outside the gene matches. CDR1 MGHDK and CDR2 SYGVNS come from the germline V gene. The CDR3 loop spans 15 amino acids. The chain's CDR3 is CASSVTGVVTGELFF. CDR3 sequence (DNA): TGTGCCAGCAGCGTTACAGGGGTAGTCACCGGGGAGCTGTTTTTT.

J is TRBJ1-2 and V is TRBV4-3, with TRBD1 matching over 8 bases. The CDR3 totals 18 residues. J was trimmed by 4 bases and V by 0 bases; bases with no gene match: 13. The germline V gene encodes CDR1 LGHNA and CDR2 YSLEER. CDR3 residues: CASSQERAGGFVIYGYTF. The CDR3 DNA reads TGCGCCAGCAGCCAAGAGCGGGCAGGGGGCTTCGTAATCTATGGCTACACCTTC.

The chain employs TRBV25-1 and TRBJ2-2; the D gene is possibly TRBD1 (5 bases). Per germline, CDR1 MGHDK and CDR2 SYGVNS. The CDR3 length is 14 residues. Trimming removed 6 bases at V and 4 bases at J, with 12 bases between. This CDR3 reads CASRSIGVTGELFF. In nucleotides, the CDR3 is TGTGCCAGCAGGAGTATAGGGGTCACCGGGGAGCTGTTTTTT.

The V and J genes are TRBV28 and TRBJ2-7; perhaps D is TRBD1 or TRBD2 (5 bases each). CDR1 and CDR2 from the germline V gene are MDHEN and SYDVKM. V gave up 8 bases and J gave up 0 bases, with 8 bases separating them. The CDR3 runs to 12 residues. The DNA of the CDR3 is TGTGCCAGCCGGGACGGCTCCTACGAGCAGTACTTC. This codes for CASRDGSYEQYF.

The genes are TRBV10-2 and TRBJ2-3, with a possible D match to TRBD1 (5 bases). The CDR3 has 12 residues. The germline CDR1 and CDR2 sequences are WSHSY and SAAADI. V gave up 10 bases and J gave up 2 bases, with 10 bases separating them. The CDR3 DNA sequence: TGCGCCATTGGACAAGACACAGATACGCAGTATTTT. It translates to CAIGQDTDTQYF.

V and J are TRBV5-1 and TRBJ1-1, with 8 bases that match TRBD1. CDR1 and CDR2 from the germline V gene are SGHRS and YFSETQ. The CDR3 runs to 15 residues. Germline trimming cut 2 bases from V and 5 bases from J; bases unmatched to any gene: 8. The CDR3 spells CASSLTGGGMTEAFF. The CDR3 nucleotides are TGCGCCAGCAGCTTAACAGGGGGAGGGATGACTGAAGCTTTCTTT.